The 2 T cell receptor beta chains presented below share a single source sample, sequenced in a study of T cells in Graves' hyperthyroidism and ophthalmopathy. TCR beta CDR3 regions were amplified from RNA. Initially, a first-round RT-PCR of the TCR CDR3 employed the HTBI primer set. TCRdb re-called the multiplex PCR reads with MiXCR, one entry per CDR3 protein. There are roughly 700,000 distinct CDR3 sequences in the sample; 12% to 15% occur only once, and around 9.6% lies in the top ten. Sample: blood. The receptors shown here come from a woman aged 18 to 35 with Graves' hyperthyroidism.

This clonotype was seen ten or more times. The rearrangement links TRBV5-8 to TRBJ1-2, with TRBD1 matching 10 bases. The CDR3 totals 14 residues. V lost 2 bases to trimming and J lost 4 bases; unmatched junction nucleotides: 2. The V gene's germline CDR1 is SGHTS and CDR2 YDEGEE. CDR3 coding DNA: TGTGCCAGCAGCTTCGGGGACAGGGGCTATGGCTACACCTTC. It codes for CASSFGDRGYGYTF.

The sample holds a few counts of this clonotype. A much larger clone lies a single base off, so this may be a read error. This chain links TRBV11-3 with TRBJ2-1, with D possibly TRBD1 on 5 matching bases. CDR1 and CDR2 from the germline V gene are SGHNT and YENEEA. The CDR3 is 13 amino acids. Here the CDR3 reads CASSLAGHNGQFF. CDR3 DNA: TGTGCCAGCAGCTTGGCAGGACACAATGGGCAGTTCTTC.